This TCR beta chain was profiled in a study of CD8 T cells in Susac syndrome. It was with random hexamers that roughly 0.5 to 1 ug RNA was reverse transcribed. A multiplex approach, immunoSEQ multiplex PCR, amplified TCR beta CDR3 across 54 Vbeta and 13 Jbeta. MiXCR was run by TCRdb on the immunoSEQ multiplex PCR reads, yielding one entry per CDR3 protein. Of 100,000 to 150,000 distinct CDR3 sequences detected, more than 85% appear once; the ten largest clones hold about 0.096%. The patients who served as multiple sclerosis controls were treatment-naive and had stable or active relapsing-remitting disease that fulfilled the revised McDonald criteria. Through negative isolation, CD4+ and CD8+ T cells were obtained, while TEMRA cells were enriched using FACS. Germline values: CDR1 SQVTM, CDR2 ANQGSEA. The germline V and J ends were trimmed by 7 bases and 8 bases, with 20 bases remaining between them. This CDR3 has 13 amino acids.

This receptor was obtained from a human donor with multiple sclerosis. The chain carries TRBV29-1 and TRBJ1-2; weak D call: TRBD1 (6 bases). Sequencing used CD4+ T cells from PBMCs. The DNA for the CDR3 is TGCAGCGCCACAGGGCTCTTTCTTCGAGGCTACACCTTC. Amino acid sequence: CSATGLFLRGYTF.